This TCR beta chain is drawn from a study of cytomegalovirus exposure and HLA in healthy donors. Findings and caveats of the study: Associated with cytomegalovirus, according to the listing, were approximately 160 TCR beta chains. Among CMV-associated TCR beta chains, most appeared HLA-restricted in a later analysis.

A word on this clone: Its cognate antigen is unknown.

The PCR was carried out with 60 Vbeta primers and 13 Jbeta primers. Clones were read by immunoSEQ multiplex PCR, and TCRdb kept only the in-frame ones, dropping some. The sample consists of roughly 200,000 clones, around 79% of them appearing once. Germline CDR1 reads SGHRS; CDR2 reads YFSETQ. The CDR3 loop spans 16 amino acids. The junction had 5 bases not matched to a gene; V was cut back by 2 bases and J by 0 bases. The V and J genes are TRBV5-1 and TRBJ2-1; 7 nucleotides agree with TRBD1. This TCR derives from a girl aged 5 to 17 in good health and CMV-seropositive. The source material was PBMCs. Written as DNA, the CDR3 is TGCGCCAGCAGCTTCACTACAGGGGTCTCCTACAATGAGCAGTTCTTC. Its protein product is CASSFTTGVSYNEQFF.